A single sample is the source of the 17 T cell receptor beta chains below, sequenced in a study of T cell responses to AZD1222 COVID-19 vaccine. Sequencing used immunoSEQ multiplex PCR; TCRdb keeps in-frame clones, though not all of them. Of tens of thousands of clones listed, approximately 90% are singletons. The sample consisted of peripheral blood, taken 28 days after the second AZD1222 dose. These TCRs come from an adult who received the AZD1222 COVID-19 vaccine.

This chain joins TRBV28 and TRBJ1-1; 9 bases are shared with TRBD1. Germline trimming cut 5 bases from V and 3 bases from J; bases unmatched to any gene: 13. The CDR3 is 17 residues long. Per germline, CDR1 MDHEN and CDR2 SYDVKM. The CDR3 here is CASSQSGQGDLDTEAFF. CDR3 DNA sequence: TGTGCCAGCAGTCAATCGGGACAGGGAGACCTGGACACTGAAGCTTTCTTT.

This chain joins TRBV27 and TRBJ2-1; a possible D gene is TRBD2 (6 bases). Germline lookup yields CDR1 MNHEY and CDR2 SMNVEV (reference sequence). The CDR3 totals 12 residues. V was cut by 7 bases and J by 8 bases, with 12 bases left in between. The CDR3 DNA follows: TGTGCCAGCACCTCCCCGGGGGATGAGCAGTTCTTC. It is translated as CASTSPGDEQFF.

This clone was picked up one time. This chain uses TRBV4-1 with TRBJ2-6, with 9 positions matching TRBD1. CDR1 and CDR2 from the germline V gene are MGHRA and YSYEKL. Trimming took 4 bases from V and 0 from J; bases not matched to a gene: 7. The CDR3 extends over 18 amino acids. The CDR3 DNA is TGCGCCAGCAGCCCCGGACAGGGGCCCCTCTCTGGGGCCAACGTCCTGACTTTC. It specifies CASSPGQGPLSGANVLTF.

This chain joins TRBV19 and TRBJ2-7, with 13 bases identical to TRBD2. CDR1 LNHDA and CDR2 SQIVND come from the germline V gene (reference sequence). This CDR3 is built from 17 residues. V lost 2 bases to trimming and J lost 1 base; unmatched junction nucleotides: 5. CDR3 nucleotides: TGTGCCAGTAGTATATGGACTAGCGGGAGTGGATCCTACGAGCAGTACTTC. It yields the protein CASSIWTSGSGSYEQYF.

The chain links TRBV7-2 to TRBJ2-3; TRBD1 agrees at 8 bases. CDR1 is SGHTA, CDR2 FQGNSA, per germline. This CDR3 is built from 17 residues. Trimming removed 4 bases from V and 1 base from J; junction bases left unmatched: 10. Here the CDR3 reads CASSWTGNGVGTDTQYF. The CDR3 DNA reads TGTGCCAGCAGCTGGACAGGGAATGGGGTGGGCACAGATACGCAGTATTTT.

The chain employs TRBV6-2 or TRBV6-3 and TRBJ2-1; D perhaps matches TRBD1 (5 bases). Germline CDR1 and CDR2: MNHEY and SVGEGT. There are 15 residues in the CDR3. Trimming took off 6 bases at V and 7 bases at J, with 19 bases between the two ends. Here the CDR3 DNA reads TGTGCCAGCAGCCCCTCGTGGGGCGTAGGAAATGAGCAGTTCTTC. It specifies CASSPSWGVGNEQFF.

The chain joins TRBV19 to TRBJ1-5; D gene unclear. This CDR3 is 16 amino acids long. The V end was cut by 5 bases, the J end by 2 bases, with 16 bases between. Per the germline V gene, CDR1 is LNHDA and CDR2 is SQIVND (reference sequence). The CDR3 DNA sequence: TGTGCCAGTAGTCGGATAGGACCGAATGGCAATCAGCCCCAGCATTTT. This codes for CASSRIGPNGNQPQHF.

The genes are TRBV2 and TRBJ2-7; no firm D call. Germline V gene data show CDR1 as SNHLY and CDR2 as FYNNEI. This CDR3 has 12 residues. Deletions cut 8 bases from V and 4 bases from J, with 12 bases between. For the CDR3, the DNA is TGTGCCAGCCATCCGGAGCCGTACGAGCAGTACTTC. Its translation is CASHPEPYEQYF.

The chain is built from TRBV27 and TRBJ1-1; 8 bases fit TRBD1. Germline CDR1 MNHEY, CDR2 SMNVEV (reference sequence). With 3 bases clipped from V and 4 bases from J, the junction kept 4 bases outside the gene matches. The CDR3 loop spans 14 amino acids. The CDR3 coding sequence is TGTGCCAGCAGTTTGCAGGGGGCGACCACTGAAGCTTTCTTT. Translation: CASSLQGATTEAFF.

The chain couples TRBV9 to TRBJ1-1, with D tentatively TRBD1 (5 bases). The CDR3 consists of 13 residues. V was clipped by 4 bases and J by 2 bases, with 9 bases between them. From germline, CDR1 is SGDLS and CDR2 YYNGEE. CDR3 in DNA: TGTGCCAGCAGCTCCGGACAAAACACTGAAGCTTTCTTT. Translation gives CASSSGQNTEAFF.

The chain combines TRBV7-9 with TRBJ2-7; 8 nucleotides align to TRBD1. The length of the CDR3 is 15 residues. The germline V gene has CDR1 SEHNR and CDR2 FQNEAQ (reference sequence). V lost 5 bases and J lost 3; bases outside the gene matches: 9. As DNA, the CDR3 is TGTGCCAGCAGCCTTGGACAGGGTAAAAACTACGAGCAGTACTTC. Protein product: CASSLGQGKNYEQYF.

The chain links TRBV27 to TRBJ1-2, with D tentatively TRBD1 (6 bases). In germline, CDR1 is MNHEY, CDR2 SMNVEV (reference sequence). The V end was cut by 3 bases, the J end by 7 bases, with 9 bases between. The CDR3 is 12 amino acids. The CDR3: CASSFRGSGYTF. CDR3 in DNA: TGTGCCAGCAGTTTCAGGGGCAGTGGCTACACCTTC.

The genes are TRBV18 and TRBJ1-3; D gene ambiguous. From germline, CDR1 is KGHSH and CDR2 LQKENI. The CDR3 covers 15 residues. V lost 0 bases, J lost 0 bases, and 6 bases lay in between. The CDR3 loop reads CASSPPGHSGNTIYF. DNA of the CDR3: TGTGCCAGCTCACCACCGGGCCACTCTGGAAACACCATATATTTT.

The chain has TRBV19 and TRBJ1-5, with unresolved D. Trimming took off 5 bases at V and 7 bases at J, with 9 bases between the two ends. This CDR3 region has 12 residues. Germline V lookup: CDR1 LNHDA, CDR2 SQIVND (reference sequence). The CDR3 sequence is CASSPTGQPQHF. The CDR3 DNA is TGTGCCAGTAGTCCCACCGGGCAGCCCCAGCATTTT.

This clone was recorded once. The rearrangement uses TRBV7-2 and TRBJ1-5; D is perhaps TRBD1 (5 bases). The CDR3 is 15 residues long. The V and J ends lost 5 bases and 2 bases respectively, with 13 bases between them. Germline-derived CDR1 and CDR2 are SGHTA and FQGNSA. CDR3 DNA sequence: TGTGCCAGCAGCCCCTGGGGGGATGGCAATCAGCCCCAGCATTTT. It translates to CASSPWGDGNQPQHF.

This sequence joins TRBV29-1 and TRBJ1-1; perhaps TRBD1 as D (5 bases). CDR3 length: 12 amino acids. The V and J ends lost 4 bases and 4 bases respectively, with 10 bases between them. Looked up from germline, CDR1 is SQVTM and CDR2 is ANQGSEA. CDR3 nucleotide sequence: TGCAGCGTTGCCGGACAAATCACTGAAGCTTTCTTT. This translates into CSVAGQITEAFF.

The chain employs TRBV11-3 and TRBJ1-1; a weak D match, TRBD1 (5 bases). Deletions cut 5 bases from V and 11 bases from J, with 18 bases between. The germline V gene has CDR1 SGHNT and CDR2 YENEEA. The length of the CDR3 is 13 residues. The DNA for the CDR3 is TGTGCCAGCAGCCCAGTCGCCGGGGGGATGGCTTTCTTT. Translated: CASSPVAGGMAFF.